The rows below give T cell receptor beta chains drawn from one sample of a study of shared T cell receptors in the human thymus. Profiling relied on immunoSEQ multiplex PCR, and the TCRdb table lists in-frame clones only, not all of them. The sample lists under 700,000 clones, around 78% seen once, with more than 0.01% in the top ten. The data also belong to a second study, concerning human thymus T cells.

Sequencing input: thymocytes. The receptors here all came from a boy in the first two years of life with a congenital heart defect. The conserved cysteine and the conserved F or W are not part of the CDR3 here. Clone size, where shown, is once, few, many, or a class for clones that have expanded.

clone_size v_call cdr3_aa
NA TRBV28 ASSLQGYSGNTIY
NA TRBV12-5 ASGTTGTQNGGLEFHEQY
NA TRBV4-1 ASSQDGAGFSYEQY
NA TRBV28 ASSRQGPERETGELF
NA TRBV19 ASSPTGTGPEAF
NA TRBV7-2 ASTDRASGMNNEQF
few TRBV2 ASSEALWTGGIGAKNIQY
NA TRBV4-1 ASSLVRDRANEQY
NA TRBV4-1 ASSHSGQGASAYEQY
NA TRBV13 ASSLGRINEQF
NA TRBV11-3 ASSPAKREEYNEQF
once TRBV9 ASSDRDPEAF
NA TRBV4-1 ASSQEGAGYEQY
NA TRBV11-2 ASSPNRDRETEAF
NA TRBV10-3 AIRTDRVYEQY
NA TRBV25-1 ASSDKKRDSGNTIY
NA TRBV6-5 ASSSGQGAF
NA TRBV2 ASSYLTSGTHNEQF
NA TRBV30 AWGGGPANTGELF
NA TRBV5-6 ASSLVGRYGYT
once TRBV28 ASSSRGEAF
once TRBV14 ASSQERRSTSGRYEQY
NA TRBV5-1 ASRTGVEETQY
NA TRBV27 ASSLREGWYEQY
few TRBV11-3 ASSLVTSGRRETGELF
once TRBV1 TSSQAMAALNTGELF
few TRBV29-1 SVEGSQETQY
NA TRBV5-1 ASTGGLAGGRHTQY
NA TRBV19 ASKPPGDNEQF
NA TRBV27 ATQGAGSEQY
NA TRBV9 ASSVSRDRGNYEQY
few TRBV18 ASSYGQGVTNQPQH
NA TRBV5-1 ASSLHFLAGEQETQY
few TRBV7-9 ASSLLGTSGSGEQY
NA TRBV29-1 SALTGSETQY
once TRBV21-1 ASSHRGRVETQY